This T cell receptor beta chain derives from a study of T cell changes during pregnancy in multiple sclerosis. The table came from immunoSEQ multiplex PCR; TCRdb's copy has only in-frame clones and leaves some out. The top ten hold more than 1.4% of the sample, which has tens of thousands of clones, 90% seen once. The sequences come from peripheral blood, collected in the third trimester of pregnancy. The origin of this receptor is a female donor with multiple sclerosis, enrolled in a pregnancy study.

The CDR3 region is CASSSMLAGGADEQFF. The DNA of the CDR3 is TGCGCCAGCAGCTCGATGTTAGCGGGGGGCGCAGATGAGCAGTTCTTC. The chain couples TRBV5-1 to TRBJ2-1; 10 bases match TRBD2. The CDR3 extends over 16 amino acids. With V trimmed by 3 bases and J by 8 bases, 11 bases remained unmatched. Germline V CDR1 and CDR2: SGHRS, YFSETQ.